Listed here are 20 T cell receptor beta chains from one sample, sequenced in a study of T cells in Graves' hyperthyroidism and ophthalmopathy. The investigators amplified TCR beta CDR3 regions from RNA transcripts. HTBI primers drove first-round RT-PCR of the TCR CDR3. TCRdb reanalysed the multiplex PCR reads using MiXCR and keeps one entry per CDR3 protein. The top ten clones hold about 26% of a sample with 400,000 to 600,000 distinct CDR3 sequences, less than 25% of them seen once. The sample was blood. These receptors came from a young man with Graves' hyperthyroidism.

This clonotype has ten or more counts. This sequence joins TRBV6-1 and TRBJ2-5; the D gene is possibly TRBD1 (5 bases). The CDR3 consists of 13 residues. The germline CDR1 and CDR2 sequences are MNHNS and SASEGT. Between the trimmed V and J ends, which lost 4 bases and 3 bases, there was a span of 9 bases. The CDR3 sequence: CASSADRKETQYF. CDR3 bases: TGTGCCAGCAGTGCTGACAGAAAAGAGACCCAGTACTTC.

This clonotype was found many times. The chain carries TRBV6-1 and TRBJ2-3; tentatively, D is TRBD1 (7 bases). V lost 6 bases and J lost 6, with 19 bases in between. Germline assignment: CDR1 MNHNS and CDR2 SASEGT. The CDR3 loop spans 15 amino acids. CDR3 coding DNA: TGTGCCAGCAGCGATTGGAGGGGGCAGAAGGATACGCAGTATTTT. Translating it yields CASSDWRGQKDTQYF.

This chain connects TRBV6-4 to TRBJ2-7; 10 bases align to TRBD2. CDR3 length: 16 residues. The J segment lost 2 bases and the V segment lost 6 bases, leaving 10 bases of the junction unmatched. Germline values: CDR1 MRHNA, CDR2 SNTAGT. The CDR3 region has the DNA TGTGCCAGCAGCCCGGCTAGCGGGAGCGGCACCTACGAGCAGTACTTC. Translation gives CASSPASGSGTYEQYF.

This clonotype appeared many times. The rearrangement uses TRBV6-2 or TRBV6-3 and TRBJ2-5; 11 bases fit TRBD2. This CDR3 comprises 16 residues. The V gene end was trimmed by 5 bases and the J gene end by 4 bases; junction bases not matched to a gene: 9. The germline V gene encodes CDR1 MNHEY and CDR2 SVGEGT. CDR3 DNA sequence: TGTGCCAGCAGTAAAGGAAAAACTAGCGGGGGAGAGACCCAGTACTTC. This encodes CASSKGKTSGGETQYF.

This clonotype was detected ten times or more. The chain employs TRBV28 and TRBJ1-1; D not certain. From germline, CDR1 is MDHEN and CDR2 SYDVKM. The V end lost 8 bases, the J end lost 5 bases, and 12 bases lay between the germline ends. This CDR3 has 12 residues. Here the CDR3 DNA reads TGTGCCAGCGGCGGACCTGGTACTGAAGCTTTCTTT. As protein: CASGGPGTEAFF.

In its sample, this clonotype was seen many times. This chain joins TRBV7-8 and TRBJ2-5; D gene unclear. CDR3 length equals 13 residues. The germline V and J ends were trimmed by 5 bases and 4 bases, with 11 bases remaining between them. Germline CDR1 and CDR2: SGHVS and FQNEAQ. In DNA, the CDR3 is TGTGCCAGCAGCCCGCTAGGGCCAGAGACCCAGTACTTC. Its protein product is CASSPLGPETQYF.

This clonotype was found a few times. The CDR3 is CASSDWTTSNQPQHF. CDR3 bases: TGTGCCAGCAGTGATTGGACTACTAGCAATCAGCCCCAGCATTTT. V is TRBV2 and J is TRBJ1-5; the D is unclear. CDR1 is SNHLY, CDR2 FYNNEI, per germline. Trimming left V 3 bases short and J 0 bases short, with 9 bases between. The CDR3 length is 15 residues.

CDR3 sequence: CASSQEPGQGNGYTF. CDR3 nucleotide sequence: TGCGCCAGCAGCCAAGAGCCCGGACAGGGAAATGGCTACACCTTC. The rearrangement joins TRBV4-1 to TRBJ1-2; 8 bases line up with TRBD1. CDR3 length: 15 amino acids. Per the germline V gene, CDR1 is MGHRA and CDR2 is YSYEKL. Trimming took 0 bases from V and 6 from J; bases not matched to a gene: 6.

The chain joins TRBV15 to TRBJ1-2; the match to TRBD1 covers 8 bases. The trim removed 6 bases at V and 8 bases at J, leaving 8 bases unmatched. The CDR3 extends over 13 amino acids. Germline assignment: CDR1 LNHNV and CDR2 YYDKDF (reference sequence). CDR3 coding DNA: TGTGCCACCAGACTCGGACAGGGTGGAGGCTACACCTTC. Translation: CATRLGQGGGYTF.

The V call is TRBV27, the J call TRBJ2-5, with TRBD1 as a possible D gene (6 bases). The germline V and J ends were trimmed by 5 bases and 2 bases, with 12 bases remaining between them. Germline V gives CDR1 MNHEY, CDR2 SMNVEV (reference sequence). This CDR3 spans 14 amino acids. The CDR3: CASSNHRVQETQYF. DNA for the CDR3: TGTGCCAGCAGTAACCACAGGGTTCAAGAGACCCAGTACTTC.

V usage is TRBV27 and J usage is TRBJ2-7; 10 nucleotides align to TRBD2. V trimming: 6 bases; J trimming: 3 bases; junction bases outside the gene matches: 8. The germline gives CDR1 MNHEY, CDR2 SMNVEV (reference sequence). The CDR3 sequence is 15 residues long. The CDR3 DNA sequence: TGTGCCAGCAGACAAGGGCTAGCGGGAGTCTACGAGCAGTACTTC. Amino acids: CASRQGLAGVYEQYF.

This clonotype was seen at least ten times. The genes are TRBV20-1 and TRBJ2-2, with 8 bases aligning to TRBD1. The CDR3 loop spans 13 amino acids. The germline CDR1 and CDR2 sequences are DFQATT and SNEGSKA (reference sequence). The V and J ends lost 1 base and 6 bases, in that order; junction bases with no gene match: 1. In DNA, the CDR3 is TGCAGTGCTAGAGGGACAGGGTCCGGGGAGCTGTTTTTT. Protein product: CSARGTGSGELFF.

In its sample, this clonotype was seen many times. The CDR3 reads CASSPGLGGNEAFF. CDR3 bases: TGTGCCAGCAGCCCAGGGCTCGGTGGGAATGAAGCTTTCTTT. The V gene is TRBV11-2, the J gene TRBJ1-1, with D possibly being TRBD1 (5 bases). The germline gives CDR1 SGHAT, CDR2 FQNNGV. The CDR3 extends over 14 amino acids. V was pared by 5 bases and J by 7 bases, with 17 bases between.

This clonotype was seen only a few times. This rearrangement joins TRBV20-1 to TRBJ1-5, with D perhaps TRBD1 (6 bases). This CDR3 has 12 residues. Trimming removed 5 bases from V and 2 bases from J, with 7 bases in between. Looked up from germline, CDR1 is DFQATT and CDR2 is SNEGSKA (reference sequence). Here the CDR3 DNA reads TGCAGTGCTTACAGGGGCAATCAGCCCCAGCATTTT. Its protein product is CSAYRGNQPQHF.

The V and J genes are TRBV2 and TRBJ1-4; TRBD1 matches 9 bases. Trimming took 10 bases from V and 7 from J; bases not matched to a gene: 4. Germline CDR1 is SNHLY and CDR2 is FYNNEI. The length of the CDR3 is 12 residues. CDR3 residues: CATGQGSEKLFF. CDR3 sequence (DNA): TGTGCCACCGGACAGGGGAGTGAAAAACTGTTTTTT.

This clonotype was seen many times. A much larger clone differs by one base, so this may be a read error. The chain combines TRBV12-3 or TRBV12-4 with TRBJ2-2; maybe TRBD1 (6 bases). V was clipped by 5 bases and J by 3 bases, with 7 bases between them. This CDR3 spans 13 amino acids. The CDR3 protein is CASSTGHTGELFF. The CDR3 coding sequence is TGTGCCAGCAGTACAGGGCACACCGGGGAGCTGTTTTTT.

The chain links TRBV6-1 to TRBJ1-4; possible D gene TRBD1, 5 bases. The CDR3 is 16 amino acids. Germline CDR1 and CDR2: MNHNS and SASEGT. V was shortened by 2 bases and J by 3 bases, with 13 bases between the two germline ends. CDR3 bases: TGTGCCAGCAGTGAACGGGTAGGGACCTCTAATGAAAAACTGTTTTTT. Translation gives CASSERVGTSNEKLFF.

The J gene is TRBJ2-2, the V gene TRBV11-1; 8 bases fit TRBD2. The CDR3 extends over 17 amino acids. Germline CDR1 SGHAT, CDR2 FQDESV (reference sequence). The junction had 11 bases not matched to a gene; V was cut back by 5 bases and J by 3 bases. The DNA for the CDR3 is TGTGCCAGCAGCCCGCAACGCGCGGGGGGATACACCGGGGAGCTGTTTTTT. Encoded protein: CASSPQRAGGYTGELFF. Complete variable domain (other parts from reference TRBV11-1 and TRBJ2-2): EAEVAQSPRYKITEKSQAVAFWCDPISGHATLYWYRQILGQGPELLVQFQDESVVDDSQLPKDRFSAERLKGVDSTLKIQPAELGDSAMYLCASSPQRAGGYTGELFFGEGSRLTVL.

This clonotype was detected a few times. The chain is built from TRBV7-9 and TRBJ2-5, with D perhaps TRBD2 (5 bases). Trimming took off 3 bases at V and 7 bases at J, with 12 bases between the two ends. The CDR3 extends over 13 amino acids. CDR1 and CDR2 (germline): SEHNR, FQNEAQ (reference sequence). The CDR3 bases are TGTGCCAGCAGCTTGTCCTCTGAGGGGACCCAGTACTTC. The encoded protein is CASSLSSEGTQYF.

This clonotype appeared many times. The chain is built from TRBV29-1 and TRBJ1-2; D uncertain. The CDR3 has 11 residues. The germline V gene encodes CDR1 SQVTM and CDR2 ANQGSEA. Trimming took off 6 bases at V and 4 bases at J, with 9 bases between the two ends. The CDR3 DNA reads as TGCAGCGTCCAGGACTCCTATGGCTACACCTTC. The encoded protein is CSVQDSYGYTF.